This T cell receptor (beta chain) was documented in a study of cytomegalovirus exposure and HLA in healthy donors. The sample holds one count of this clone. Its antigen is unknown. The germline V gene encodes CDR1 LGHNA and CDR2 YSLEER. This CDR3 has 13 amino acids. The V end lost 0 bases, the J end lost 7 bases, and 9 bases lay between the germline ends. The study ran its PCR with 60 Vbeta and 13 Jbeta primers. Original data processing: Per a later analysis, the number of unique TCR beta chains was around 80 million, of which roughly 11 million were shared. Only in-frame clones appear in the TCRdb table, and some are missing; sequencing was by immunoSEQ multiplex PCR. V, J and clone size are taken as reported in that table, and D and trimming were inferred from the DNA itself. The profile shows 250,000 to 350,000 clones, about nine tenths of them singletons. Study results and caveats: In a later analysis, several top co-occurrence clusters appeared linked to parvovirus B19, influenza, CMV and Epstein-Barr virus. Under in vitro conditions, a few CMV-associated chains were confirmed as specific for CMV antigens.

The chain uses TRBV4-3 and TRBJ1-1; D ambiguous. The source is a man aged 35-49 years in good health and CMV-seropositive. Sequences were obtained from PBMCs. The CDR3: CASSQDRRGEAFF. The DNA of the CDR3 is TGCGCCAGCAGCCAAGATCGGCGGGGTGAAGCTTTCTTT.